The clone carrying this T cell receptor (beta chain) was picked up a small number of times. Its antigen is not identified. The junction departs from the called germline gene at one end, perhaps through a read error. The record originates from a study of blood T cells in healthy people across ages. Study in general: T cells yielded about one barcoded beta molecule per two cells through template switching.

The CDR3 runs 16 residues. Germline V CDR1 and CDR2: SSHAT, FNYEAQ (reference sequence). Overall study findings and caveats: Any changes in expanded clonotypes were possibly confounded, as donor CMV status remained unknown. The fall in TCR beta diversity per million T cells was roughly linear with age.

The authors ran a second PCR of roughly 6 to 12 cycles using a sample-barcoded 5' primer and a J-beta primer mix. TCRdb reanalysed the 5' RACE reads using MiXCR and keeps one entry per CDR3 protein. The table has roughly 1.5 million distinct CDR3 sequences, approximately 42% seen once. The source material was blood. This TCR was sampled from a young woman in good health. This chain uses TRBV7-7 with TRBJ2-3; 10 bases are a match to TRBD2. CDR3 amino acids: CASSLGLAGGQDTQYF. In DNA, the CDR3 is TGTGCTAGCAGCTTAGGCTTAGCGGGAGGACAAGATACGCAGTATTTT. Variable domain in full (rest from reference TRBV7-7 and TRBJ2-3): GAGVSQSPRYKVTKRGQDVTLRCDPISSHATLYWYQQALGQGPEFLTYFNYEAQPDKSGLPSDRFSAERPEGSISTLTIQRTEQRDSAMYRCASSLGLAGGQDTQYFGPGTRLTVL.